The clone carrying this T cell receptor (beta chain) has more than one count but fewer than ten. The TCRbeta library incorporated unique molecular identifiers. From the PCR reads, TCRdb called clonotypes with MiXCR, one entry per CDR3 protein. The top ten hold 2.5% to 4% of the sample, which has roughly 500,000 distinct CDR3 sequences, 15% to 20% seen once. Germline V gives CDR1 SGHVS, CDR2 FNYEAQ. The length of the CDR3 is 16 residues. The V and J ends lost 4 bases and 1 base, in that order; junction bases with no gene match: 10. This entry comes from a study of T-cell reconstitution after alpha-beta-depleted transplantation in children.

The source of this sequence is a human donor who donated a stem cell graft to a child with acute lymphoblastic leukemia. This chain joins TRBV7-6 and TRBJ2-7; 7 bases line up with TRBD2. The input for sequencing was PBMCs from the stem cell graft donor, taken from the stem cell graft. In DNA form, the CDR3 reads TGTGCCAGCAGCTCTGGCTCAGCGGGAACGTCCTACGAGCAGTACTTC. Protein product: CASSSGSAGTSYEQYF.